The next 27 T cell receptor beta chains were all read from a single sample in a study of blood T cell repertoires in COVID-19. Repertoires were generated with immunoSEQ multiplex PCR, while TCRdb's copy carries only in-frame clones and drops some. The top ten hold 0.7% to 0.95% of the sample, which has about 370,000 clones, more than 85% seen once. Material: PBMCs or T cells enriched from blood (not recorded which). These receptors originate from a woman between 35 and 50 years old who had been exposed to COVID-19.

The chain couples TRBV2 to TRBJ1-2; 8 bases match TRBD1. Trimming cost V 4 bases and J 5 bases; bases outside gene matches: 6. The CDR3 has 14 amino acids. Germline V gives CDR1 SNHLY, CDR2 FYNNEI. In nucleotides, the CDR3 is TGTGCCAGCAGTGGGACAGGGCCTTCTTATGGCTACACCTTC. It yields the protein CASSGTGPSYGYTF.

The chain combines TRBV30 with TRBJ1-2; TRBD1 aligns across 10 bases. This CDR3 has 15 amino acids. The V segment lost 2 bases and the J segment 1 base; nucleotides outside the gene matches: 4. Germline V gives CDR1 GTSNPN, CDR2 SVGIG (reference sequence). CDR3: CAWSRGQGVNYGYTF. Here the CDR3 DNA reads TGTGCCTGGAGTCGTGGACAGGGGGTTAACTATGGCTACACCTTC.

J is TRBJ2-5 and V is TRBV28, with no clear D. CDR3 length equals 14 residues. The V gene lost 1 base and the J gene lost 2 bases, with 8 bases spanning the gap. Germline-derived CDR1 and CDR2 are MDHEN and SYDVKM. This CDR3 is CASSLYSPQETQYF. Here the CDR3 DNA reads TGTGCCAGCAGTTTATATAGTCCGCAAGAGACCCAGTACTTC.

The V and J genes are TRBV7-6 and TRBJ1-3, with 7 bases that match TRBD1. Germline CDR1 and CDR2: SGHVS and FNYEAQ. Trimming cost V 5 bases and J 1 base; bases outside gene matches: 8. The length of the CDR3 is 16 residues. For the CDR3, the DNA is TGTGCCAGCAGCATCCTGACAGGGCCTTCTGGAAACACCATATATTTT. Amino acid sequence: CASSILTGPSGNTIYF.

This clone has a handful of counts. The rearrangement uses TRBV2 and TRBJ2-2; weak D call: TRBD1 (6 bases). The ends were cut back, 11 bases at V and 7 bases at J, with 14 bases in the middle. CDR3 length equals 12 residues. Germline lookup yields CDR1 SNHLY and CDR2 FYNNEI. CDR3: CAVTGLSGELFF. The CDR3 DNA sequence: TGTGCCGTAACAGGGTTAAGCGGGGAGCTGTTTTTT.

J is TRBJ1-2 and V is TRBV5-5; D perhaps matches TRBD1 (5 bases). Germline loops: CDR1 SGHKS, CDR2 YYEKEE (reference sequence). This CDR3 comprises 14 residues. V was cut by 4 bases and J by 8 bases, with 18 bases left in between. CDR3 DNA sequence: TGTGCCAGCAGCGGGACTCGGACGGACTTCGGCTACACCTTC. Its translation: CASSGTRTDFGYTF.

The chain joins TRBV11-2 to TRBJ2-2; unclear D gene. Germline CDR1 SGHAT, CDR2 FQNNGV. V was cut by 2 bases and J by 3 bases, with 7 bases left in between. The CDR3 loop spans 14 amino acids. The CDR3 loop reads CASSLMADTGELFF. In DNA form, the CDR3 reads TGTGCCAGCAGCTTAATGGCTGACACCGGGGAGCTGTTTTTT. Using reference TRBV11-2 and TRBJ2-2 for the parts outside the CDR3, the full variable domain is EAGVAQSPRYKIIEKRQSVAFWCNPISGHATLYWYQQILGQGPKLLIQFQNNGVVDDSQLPKDRFSAERLKGVDSTLKIQPAKLEDSAVYLCASSLMADTGELFFGEGSRLTVL.

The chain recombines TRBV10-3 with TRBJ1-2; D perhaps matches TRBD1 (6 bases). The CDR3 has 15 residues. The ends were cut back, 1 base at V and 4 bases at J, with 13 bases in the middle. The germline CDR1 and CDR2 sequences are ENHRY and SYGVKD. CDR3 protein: CAISEYRERVYGYTF. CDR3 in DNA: TGTGCCATCAGTGAGTACAGGGAGCGCGTCTATGGCTACACCTTC.

The CDR3 protein is CAISESAYEQYF. CDR3 nucleotides: TGTGCCATCAGTGAGTCGGCTTACGAGCAGTACTTC. V is TRBV10-3 and J is TRBJ2-7, with unresolved D. V lost 0 bases and J lost 4, with 4 bases in between. The CDR3 has 12 residues. Germline CDR1 ENHRY, CDR2 SYGVKD.

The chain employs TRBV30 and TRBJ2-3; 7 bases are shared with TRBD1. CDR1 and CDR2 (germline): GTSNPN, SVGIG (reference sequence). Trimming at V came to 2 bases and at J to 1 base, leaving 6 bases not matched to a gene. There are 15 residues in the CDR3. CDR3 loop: CAWSQGDVRTDTQYF. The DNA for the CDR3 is TGTGCCTGGAGTCAGGGGGACGTACGCACAGATACGCAGTATTTT. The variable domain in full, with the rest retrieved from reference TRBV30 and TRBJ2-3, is SQTIHQWPATLVQPVGSPLSLECTVEGTSNPNLYWYRQAAGRGLQLLFYSVGIGQISSEVPQNLSASRPQDRQFILSSKKLLLSDSGFYLCAWSQGDVRTDTQYFGPGTRLTVL.

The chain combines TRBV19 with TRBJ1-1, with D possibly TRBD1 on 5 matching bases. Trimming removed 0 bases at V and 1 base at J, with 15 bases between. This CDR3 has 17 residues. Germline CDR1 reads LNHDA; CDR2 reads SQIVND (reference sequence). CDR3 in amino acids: CASSIEITVGQNTEAFF. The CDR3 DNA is TGTGCCAGTAGTATAGAAATAACGGTAGGACAGAACACTGAAGCTTTCTTT.

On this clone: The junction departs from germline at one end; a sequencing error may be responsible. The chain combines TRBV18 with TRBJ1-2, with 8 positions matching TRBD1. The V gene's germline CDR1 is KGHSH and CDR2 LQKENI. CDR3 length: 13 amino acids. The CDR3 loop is CASSPKGPGGAPF. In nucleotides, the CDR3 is TGTGCCAGCTCACCTAAAGGTCCAGGGGGCGCCCCCTTC.

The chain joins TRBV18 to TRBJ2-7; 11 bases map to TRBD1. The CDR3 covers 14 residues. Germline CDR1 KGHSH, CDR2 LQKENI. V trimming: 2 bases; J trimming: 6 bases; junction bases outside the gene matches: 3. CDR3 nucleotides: TGTGCCAGCTCACCAAGGGACAGGGGGATCGAGCAGTACTTC. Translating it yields CASSPRDRGIEQYF.

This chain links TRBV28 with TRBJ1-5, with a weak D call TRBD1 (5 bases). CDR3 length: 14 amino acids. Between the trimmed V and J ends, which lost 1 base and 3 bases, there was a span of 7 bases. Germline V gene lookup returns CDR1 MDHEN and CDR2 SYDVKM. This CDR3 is CASSLSRDNQPQHF. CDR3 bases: TGTGCCAGCAGTTTATCCAGGGACAATCAGCCCCAGCATTTT.

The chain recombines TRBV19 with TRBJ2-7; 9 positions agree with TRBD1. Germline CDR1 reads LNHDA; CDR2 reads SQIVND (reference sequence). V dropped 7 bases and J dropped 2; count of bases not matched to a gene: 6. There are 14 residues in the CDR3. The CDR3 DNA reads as TGTGCCAGTAAAGCGGGGACAGGGCCCTACGAGCAGTACTTC. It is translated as CASKAGTGPYEQYF.

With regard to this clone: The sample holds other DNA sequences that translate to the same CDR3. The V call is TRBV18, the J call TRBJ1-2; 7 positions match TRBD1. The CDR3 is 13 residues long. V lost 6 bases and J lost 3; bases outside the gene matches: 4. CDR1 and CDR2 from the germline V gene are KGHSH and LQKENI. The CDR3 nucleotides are TGTGCCAGCTCTCTCGACAGGGACTATGGCTACACCTTC. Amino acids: CASSLDRDYGYTF.

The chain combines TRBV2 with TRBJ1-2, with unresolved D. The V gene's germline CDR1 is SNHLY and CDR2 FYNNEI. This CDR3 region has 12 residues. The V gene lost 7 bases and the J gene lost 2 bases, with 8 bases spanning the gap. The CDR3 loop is CASKQPNYGYTF. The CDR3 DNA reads TGTGCCAGCAAACAGCCAAACTATGGCTACACCTTC. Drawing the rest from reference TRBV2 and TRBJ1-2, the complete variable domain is EPEVTQTPSHQVTQMGQEVILRCVPISNHLYFYWYRQILGQKVEFLVSFYNNEISEKSEIFDDQFSVERPDGSNFTLKIRSTKLEDSAMYFCASKQPNYGYTFGSGTRLTVV.

The CDR3 nucleotides read TGTGCCAGCAGCTTGGAGTCAGGGGGCGACCAGCCCCAGCATTTT. Residues: CASSLESGGDQPQHF. J is TRBJ1-5 and V is TRBV7-2, with 8 bases fitting TRBD1. The germline gives CDR1 SGHTA, CDR2 FQGNSA. After removal of 3 bases from V and 7 bases from J, the junction contained 8 bases not matched to a gene. The CDR3 is made up of 15 amino acids. Based on the CDR3 plus reference TRBV7-2 and TRBJ1-5, the full variable domain is GAGVSQSPSNKVTEKGKDVELRCDPISGHTALYWYRQSLGQGLEFLIYFQGNSAPDKSGLPSDRFSAERTGGSVSTLTIQRTQQEDSAVYLCASSLESGGDQPQHFGDGTRLSIL.

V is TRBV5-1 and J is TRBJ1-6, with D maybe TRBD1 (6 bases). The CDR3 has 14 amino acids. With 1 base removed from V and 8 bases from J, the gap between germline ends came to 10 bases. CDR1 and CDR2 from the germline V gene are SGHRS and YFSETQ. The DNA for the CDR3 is TGCGCCAGCAGCTTGATACAGGGTGATTCACCCCTCCACTTT. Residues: CASSLIQGDSPLHF.

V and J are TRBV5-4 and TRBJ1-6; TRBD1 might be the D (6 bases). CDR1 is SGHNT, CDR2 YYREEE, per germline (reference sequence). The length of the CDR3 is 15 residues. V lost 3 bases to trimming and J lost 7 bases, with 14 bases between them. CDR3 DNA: TGTGCCAGCAGCTCCGAGACAGGTCTAAATTCACCCCTCCACTTT. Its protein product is CASSSETGLNSPLHF.

The CDR3 bases are TGCGCCAGCAGCTGGAAACAGGGGGCTTCGGGAGAGACCCAGTACTTC. Amino acids: CASSWKQGASGETQYF. The chain links TRBV5-1 to TRBJ2-5; TRBD1 matches at 9 bases. CDR1 SGHRS and CDR2 YFSETQ come from the germline V gene. V trimming: 3 bases; J trimming: 4 bases; junction bases outside the gene matches: 10. CDR3 length equals 16 residues.

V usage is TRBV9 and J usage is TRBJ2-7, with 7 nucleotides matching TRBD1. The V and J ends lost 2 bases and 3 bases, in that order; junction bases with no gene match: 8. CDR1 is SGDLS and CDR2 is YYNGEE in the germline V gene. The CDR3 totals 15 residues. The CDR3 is CASSVEPRQGYEQYF. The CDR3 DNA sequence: TGTGCCAGCAGCGTGGAGCCCCGACAGGGCTACGAGCAGTACTTC. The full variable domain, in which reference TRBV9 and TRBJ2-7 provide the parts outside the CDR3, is DSGVTQTPKHLITATGQRVTLRCSPRSGDLSVYWYQQSLDQGLQFLIQYYNGEERAKGNILERFSAQQFPDLHSELNLSSLELGDSALYFCASSVEPRQGYEQYFGPGTRLTVT.

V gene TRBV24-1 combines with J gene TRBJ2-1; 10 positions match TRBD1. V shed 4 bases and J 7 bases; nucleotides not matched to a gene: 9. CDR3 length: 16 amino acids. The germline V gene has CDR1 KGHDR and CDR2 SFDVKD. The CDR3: CATSDPGTGERNEQFF. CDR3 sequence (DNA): TGTGCCACCAGTGACCCTGGGACAGGGGAGAGGAATGAGCAGTTCTTC.

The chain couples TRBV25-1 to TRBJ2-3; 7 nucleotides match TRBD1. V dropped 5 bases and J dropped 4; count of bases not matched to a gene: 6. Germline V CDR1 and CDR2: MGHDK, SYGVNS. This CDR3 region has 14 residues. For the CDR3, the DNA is TGTGCCAGCAGTAGGGACAGTAATGCAGATACGCAGTATTTT. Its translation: CASSRDSNADTQYF.

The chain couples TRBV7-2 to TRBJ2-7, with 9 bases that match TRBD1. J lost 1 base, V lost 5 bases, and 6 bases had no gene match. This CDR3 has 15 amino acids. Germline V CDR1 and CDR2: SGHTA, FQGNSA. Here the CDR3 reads CASSIETGGSYEQYF. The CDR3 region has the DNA TGTGCCAGCAGCATCGAGACAGGGGGGTCCTACGAGCAGTACTTC.

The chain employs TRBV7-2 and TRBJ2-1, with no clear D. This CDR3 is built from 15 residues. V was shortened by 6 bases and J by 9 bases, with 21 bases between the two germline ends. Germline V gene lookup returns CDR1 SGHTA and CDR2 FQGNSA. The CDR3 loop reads CASRSTSLLFGEQFF. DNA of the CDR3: TGTGCCAGCAGGTCGACATCTCTGTTATTTGGTGAGCAGTTCTTC.

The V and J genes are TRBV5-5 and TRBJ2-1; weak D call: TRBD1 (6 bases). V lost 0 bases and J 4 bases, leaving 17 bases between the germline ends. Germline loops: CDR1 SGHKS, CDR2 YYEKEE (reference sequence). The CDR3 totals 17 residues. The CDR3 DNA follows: TGTGCCAGCAGCTTGGAGGCAGGGGCAGGATTATACAATGAGCAGTTCTTC. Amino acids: CASSLEAGAGLYNEQFF. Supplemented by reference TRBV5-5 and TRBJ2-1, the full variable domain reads DAGVTQSPTHLIKTRGQQVTLRCSPISGHKSVSWYQQVLGQGPQFIFQYYEKEERGRGNFPDRFSARQFPNYSSELNVNALLLGDSALYLCASSLEAGAGLYNEQFFGPGTRLTVL.